Below are 17 T cell receptor beta chains sequenced from a single sample in a study of T cell responses to AZD1222 COVID-19 vaccine. Sequenced by immunoSEQ multiplex PCR; TCRdb stores in-frame clones only, minus some. The table includes about 66,000 clones, roughly 87% detected once. The source was peripheral blood, collected on day 0 of AZD1222 vaccination. The source is an adult in good health.

This clone came up a few times. The CDR3 is CASSSIWLAGRYNEQFF. CDR3 bases: TGTGCCAGCAGTTCTATATGGCTAGCGGGTAGATACAATGAGCAGTTCTTC. The genes are TRBV28 and TRBJ2-1; 8 positions agree with TRBD2. Trimming removed 4 bases from V and 4 bases from J; junction bases left unmatched: 12. This CDR3 region has 17 residues. Germline V gives CDR1 MDHEN, CDR2 SYDVKM.

V and J are TRBV6-1 and TRBJ1-4; TRBD1 is a possible D gene (5 bases). The germline V gene has CDR1 MNHNS and CDR2 SASEGT. Trimming took 1 base from V and 0 from J, leaving 15 bases between them. CDR3 length: 18 residues. CDR3 region: CASSEGGGFLATNEKLFF. Here the CDR3 DNA reads TGTGCCAGCAGTGAAGGGGGGGGATTCCTTGCAACTAATGAAAAACTGTTTTTT.

The chain combines TRBV6-2 or TRBV6-3 with TRBJ1-2, with D possibly matching TRBD1 (5 bases). Germline CDR1 and CDR2: MNHEY and SVGEGT. CDR3 length equals 17 residues. The V gene lost 2 bases and the J gene lost 0 bases, with 16 bases spanning the gap. CDR3 region: CASSYGRGAAPNYGYTF. CDR3 nucleotide sequence: TGTGCCAGCAGTTACGGCCGCGGGGCGGCCCCTAACTATGGCTACACCTTC.

V and J are TRBV11-3 and TRBJ2-3; TRBD2 aligns across 9 bases. This CDR3 spans 17 amino acids. Per germline, CDR1 SGHNT and CDR2 YENEEA. The junction had 7 bases not matched to a gene; V was cut back by 1 base and J by 2 bases. CDR3 protein: CASSLGGLAGNTDTQYF. The CDR3 nucleotides are TGTGCCAGCAGCTTAGGTGGTCTAGCGGGGAACACAGATACGCAGTATTTT.

The chain carries TRBV4-1 and TRBJ2-7, with D possibly being TRBD1 (6 bases). Germline-derived CDR1 and CDR2 are MGHRA and YSYEKL. The CDR3 is made up of 14 amino acids. V shed 5 bases and J shed 1 base, with 12 bases lying between them. CDR3 nucleotides: TGCGCCAGCAGCTCACGGACAGTTTCCTACGAGCAGTACTTC. It translates to CASSSRTVSYEQYF.

V and J are TRBV7-9 and TRBJ2-7, with unresolved D. CDR3 size: 13 residues. Germline CDR1 and CDR2: SEHNR and FQNEAQ (reference sequence). V lost 5 bases and J lost 4, with 12 bases in between. In nucleotides, the CDR3 is TGTGCCAGCAGCCCTAAGGGCCCATACGAGCAGTACTTC. Translation: CASSPKGPYEQYF.

This clone was counted between two and nine times. The chain couples TRBV28 to TRBJ2-3; TRBD1 aligns across 8 bases. J gave up 0 bases and V 5 bases, and 7 bases lay outside the gene matches. The CDR3 runs 16 residues. Germline assignment: CDR1 MDHEN and CDR2 SYDVKM. CDR3 protein: CASSQPRGRSTDTQYF. CDR3 bases: TGTGCCAGCAGTCAGCCCAGGGGGCGCAGCACAGATACGCAGTATTTT. The full variable domain, completed using reference TRBV28 and TRBJ2-3, is DVKVTQSSRYLVKRTGEKVFLECVQDMDHENMFWYRQDPGLGLRLIYFSYDVKMKEKGDIPEGYSVSREKKERFSLILESASTNQTSMYLCASSQPRGRSTDTQYFGPGTRLTVL.

The chain has TRBV29-1 and TRBJ2-7, with 10 nucleotides matching TRBD1. Germline V gene sequence: CDR1 SQVTM, CDR2 ANQGSEA. With V trimmed by 6 bases and J by 6 bases, 5 bases remained unmatched. The CDR3 consists of 12 residues. The CDR3 DNA reads as TGCAGCGTCACCCGGGACAGGGGCGAGCAGTACTTC. Its translation is CSVTRDRGEQYF.

In this sample, this clone turned up once. The chain combines TRBV30 with TRBJ2-5; 8 nucleotides match TRBD2. The germline V gene encodes CDR1 GTSNPN and CDR2 SVGIG (reference sequence). The trim removed 0 bases at V and 5 bases at J, leaving 5 bases unmatched. The CDR3 is made up of 14 amino acids. CDR3 sequence reads: CAWSVRGGWETQYF. The CDR3 bases are TGTGCCTGGAGTGTTCGGGGGGGTTGGGAGACCCAGTACTTC.

The V and J genes are TRBV7-2 and TRBJ2-7, with TRBD2 matching over 12 bases. Trimming cost V 6 bases and J 1 base; bases outside gene matches: 4. The germline V gene encodes CDR1 SGHTA and CDR2 FQGNSA. The CDR3 runs to 15 residues. For the CDR3, the DNA is TGTGCCAGCAGTCAGACTAGCGGGAGTTCCTACGAGCAGTACTTC. This gives the protein CASSQTSGSSYEQYF.

J is TRBJ1-1 and V is TRBV4-1; D not certain. Germline assignment: CDR1 MGHRA and CDR2 YSYEKL. The CDR3 runs to 15 residues. The V and J ends lost 1 base and 1 base respectively, with 10 bases between them. This chain's CDR3 is CASSQVAFENTEAFF. The CDR3 DNA sequence: TGCGCCAGCAGCCAAGTAGCATTCGAGAACACTGAAGCTTTCTTT.

This clone has only a few counts. J is TRBJ1-2 and V is TRBV12-5, with a tentative D call TRBD1 (5 bases). Germline V gives CDR1 LGHNT, CDR2 FRNRAP. The CDR3 loop spans 13 amino acids. V lost 5 bases, J lost 8 bases, and 15 bases lay in between. The CDR3 protein is CASGLNRRRGYTF. In DNA, the CDR3 is TGTGCTAGTGGTCTTAACAGGAGACGGGGCTACACCTTC.

This clone showed up just a few times. The chain couples TRBV7-9 to TRBJ1-4; no definite D call. V lost 4 bases, J lost 3 bases, and 12 bases lay in between. CDR1 and CDR2 from the germline V gene are SEHNR and FQNEAQ (reference sequence). The CDR3 length is 15 residues. The CDR3: CASSSREGPNEKLFF. In DNA form, the CDR3 reads TGTGCCAGCAGCTCTCGGGAGGGTCCTAATGAAAAACTGTTTTTT.

The genes are TRBV5-6 and TRBJ1-1, with D tentatively TRBD1 (6 bases). Germline lookup yields CDR1 SGHDT and CDR2 YYEEEE. The CDR3 is 14 amino acids. Trimming left V 2 bases short and J 1 base short, with 9 bases between. The CDR3 DNA follows: TGTGCCAGCAGCTTTCCGGACAGGAACACTGAAGCTTTCTTT. This translates into CASSFPDRNTEAFF.

This clone is a singleton in its sample. V is TRBV19 and J is TRBJ1-5, with D maybe TRBD1 (5 bases). V was shortened by 2 bases and J by 4 bases, with 12 bases between the two germline ends. The germline V gene encodes CDR1 LNHDA and CDR2 SQIVND (reference sequence). This CDR3 is built from 15 residues. The CDR3 sequence is CASSILPGRNQPQHF. The CDR3 coding sequence is TGTGCCAGTAGTATACTCCCAGGGCGTAATCAGCCCCAGCATTTT.

The gene calls are TRBV7-8 and TRBJ1-2; D is unclear. Germline V gene data show CDR1 as SGHVS and CDR2 as FQNEAQ. This CDR3 spans 14 amino acids. V lost 1 base and J 6 bases, leaving 12 bases between the germline ends. The chain's CDR3 is CASSLEVGRNGYTF. The CDR3 bases are TGTGCCAGCAGCTTAGAAGTTGGCCGTAATGGCTACACCTTC. Full variable domain (rest looked up from reference TRBV7-8 and TRBJ1-2): GAGVSQSPRYKVAKRGQDVALRCDPISGHVSLFWYQQALGQGPEFLTYFQNEAQLDKSGLPSDRFFAERPEGSVSTLKIQRTQQEDSAVYLCASSLEVGRNGYTFGSGTRLTVV.

The chain employs TRBV5-1 and TRBJ1-4; a possible D gene is TRBD1 (6 bases). The CDR3 runs to 13 residues. Germline values: CDR1 SGHRS, CDR2 YFSETQ. V was shortened by 3 bases and J by 5 bases, with 8 bases between the two germline ends. The CDR3 region has the DNA TGCGCCAGCAGCTACCAGGGGAATGAAAAACTGTTTTTT. It specifies CASSYQGNEKLFF.